Reported below is one T cell receptor (beta chain). The source of the sample is a study of blood T cell repertoires in COVID-19. Study context: In each case, the material was cDNA or gDNA derived from T cells, B-cell-depleted T cells, or PBMCs.

Germline-derived CDR1 and CDR2 are MNHEY and SVGAGI. The CDR3 is 15 residues long. The junction had 7 bases not matched to a gene; V was cut back by 8 bases and J by 4 bases. Repertoires were generated with immunoSEQ multiplex PCR, while TCRdb's copy carries only in-frame clones and drops some. The repertoire includes 150,000 to 180,000 clones, just under 85% of them detected once, and 25% to 30% sits in the top ten. The chain combines TRBV6-5 with TRBJ2-7, with TRBD2 matching over 14 bases. Sequencing input: peripheral blood. The receptor was isolated from a woman between 55 and 75 years old with acute or convalescent COVID-19. CDR3 protein: CASGWTSGGRYEQYF. CDR3 sequence (DNA): TGTGCCAGCGGATGGACTAGCGGGGGGCGTTACGAGCAGTACTTC.